This T cell receptor beta chain was sequenced in a study of T cell repertoires in cytomegalovirus infection. Across the study: Evidence of both CMV infection and a matching HLA type came from public TCR beta signatures.

TCRdb reprocessed the reads with MiXCR, giving one entry per CDR3 protein. The data hold 450,000 to 650,000 distinct CDR3 sequences, with more than 25% observed a single time. Overall study findings and caveats: Ex vivo, HLA-C-restricted CMV-specific TCR beta clonotypes prevailed over the rest of the response. Identification of carriers of CMV plus the relevant HLA was performed using cumulative public TCR beta family frequency.

This clonotype was seen only a few times. No antigen is known for it. CDR3 size: 14 residues. The germline V gene encodes CDR1 SGHVS and CDR2 FNYEAQ. V was pared by 3 bases and J by 6 bases, with 15 bases between. V gene TRBV7-6 combines with J gene TRBJ2-7; tentatively, D is TRBD1 (6 bases). The material sequenced was PBMCs. The source of this sequence is a human donor in good health (CMV status not recorded). Some clones in this sample may be carry-over from other donors' samples. The chain's CDR3 is CASSFQSAGAEQYF. The CDR3 nucleotides are TGTGCCAGCAGCTTTCAGTCCGCAGGGGCCGAGCAGTACTTC.